The T cell receptor (beta chain) described here comes from a study of T cells after yellow fever vaccination. Regarding the study as a whole: Reappearance after the booster was seen for most primary-vaccination clones, at 95% to 97% CD4 and about 90% CD8.

Trimming left V 3 bases short and J 6 bases short, with 20 bases between. CDR1 and CDR2 from the germline V gene are DFQATT and SNEGSKA (reference sequence). This CDR3 is built from 15 residues. Of note for this clonotype: No antigen is known for it.

Via MiXCR, TCRdb re-called the 5' RACE reads, giving one row per CDR3 protein. Of under 600,000 distinct CDR3 sequences listed, roughly 12% are singletons. The sequence was obtained from a man aged 25-45 years who received the YFV17D yellow fever vaccine. This material consisted of PBMCs, taken on the day of the yellow fever booster vaccination. The chain uses TRBV20-1 and TRBJ1-2, with D possibly TRBD1 on 5 matching bases. CDR3 bases: TGCAGTGCTAGGGAACGGGACCGGTACACGGATGGCTACACCTTC. Translated, it gives CSARERDRYTDGYTF.